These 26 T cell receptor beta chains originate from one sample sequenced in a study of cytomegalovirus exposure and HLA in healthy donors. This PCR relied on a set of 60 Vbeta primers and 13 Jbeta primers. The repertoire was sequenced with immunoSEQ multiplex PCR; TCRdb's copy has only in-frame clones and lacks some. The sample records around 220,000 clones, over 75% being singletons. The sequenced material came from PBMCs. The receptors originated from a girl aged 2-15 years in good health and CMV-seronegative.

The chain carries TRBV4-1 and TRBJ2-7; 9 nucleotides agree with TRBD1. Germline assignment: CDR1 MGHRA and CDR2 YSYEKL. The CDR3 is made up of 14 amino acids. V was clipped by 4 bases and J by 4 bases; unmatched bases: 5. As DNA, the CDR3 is TGCGCCAGCAGCCCCCGACAGGGGGGGTACGAGCAGTACTTC. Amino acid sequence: CASSPRQGGYEQYF.

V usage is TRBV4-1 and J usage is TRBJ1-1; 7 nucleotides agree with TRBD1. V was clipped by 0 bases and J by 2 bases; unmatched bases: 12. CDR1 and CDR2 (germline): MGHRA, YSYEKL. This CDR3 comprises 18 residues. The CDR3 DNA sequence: TGCGCCAGCAGCCAAGATCCGACAGGGAGGACTTTAAACACTGAAGCTTTCTTT. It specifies CASSQDPTGRTLNTEAFF.

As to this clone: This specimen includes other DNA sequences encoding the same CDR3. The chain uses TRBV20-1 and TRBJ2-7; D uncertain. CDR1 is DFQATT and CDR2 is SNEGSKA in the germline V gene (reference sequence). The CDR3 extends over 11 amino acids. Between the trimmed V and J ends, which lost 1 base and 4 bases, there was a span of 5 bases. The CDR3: CSARAGYEQYF. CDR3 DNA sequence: TGCAGTGCTAGAGCAGGTTACGAGCAGTACTTC.

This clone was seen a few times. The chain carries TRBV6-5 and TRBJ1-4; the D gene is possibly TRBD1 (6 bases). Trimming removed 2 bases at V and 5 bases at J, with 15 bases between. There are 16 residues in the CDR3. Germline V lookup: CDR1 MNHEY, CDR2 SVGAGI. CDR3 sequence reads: CASSYGTGRANEKLFF. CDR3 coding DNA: TGTGCCAGCAGTTACGGTACAGGGAGGGCGAATGAAAAACTGTTTTTT.

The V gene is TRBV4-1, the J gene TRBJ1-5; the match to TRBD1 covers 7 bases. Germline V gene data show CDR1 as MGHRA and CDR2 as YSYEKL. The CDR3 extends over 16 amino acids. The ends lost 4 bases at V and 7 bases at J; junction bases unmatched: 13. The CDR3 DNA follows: TGCGCCAGCAGCCCCGGGCAGGGGGAGCGAGGACAGCCCCAGCATTTT. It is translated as CASSPGQGERGQPQHF.

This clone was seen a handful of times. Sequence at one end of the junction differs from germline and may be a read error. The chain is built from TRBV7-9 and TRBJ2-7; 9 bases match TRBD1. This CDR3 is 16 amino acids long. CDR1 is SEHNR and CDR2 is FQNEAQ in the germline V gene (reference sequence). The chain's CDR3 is CSSSSTVTGGTYEQYF. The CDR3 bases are TGTTCCAGCAGCTCGACCGTGACAGGGGGGACCTACGAGCAGTACTTC.

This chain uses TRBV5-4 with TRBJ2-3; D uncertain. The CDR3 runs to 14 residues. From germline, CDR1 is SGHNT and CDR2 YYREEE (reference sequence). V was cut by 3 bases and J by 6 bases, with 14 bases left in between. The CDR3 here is CASSSRLPRDTQYF. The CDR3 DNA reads TGTGCCAGCAGCTCCCGACTCCCCCGGGATACGCAGTATTTT.

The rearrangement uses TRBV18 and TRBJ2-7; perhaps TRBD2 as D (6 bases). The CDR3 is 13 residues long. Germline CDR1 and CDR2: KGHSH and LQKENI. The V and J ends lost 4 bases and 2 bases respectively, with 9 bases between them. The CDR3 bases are TGTGCCAGCTCACGAACGGGAGCCTACGAGCAGTACTTC. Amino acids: CASSRTGAYEQYF. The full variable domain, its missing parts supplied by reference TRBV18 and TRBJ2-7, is NAGVMQNPRHLVRRRGQEARLRCSPMKGHSHVYWYRQLPEEGLKFMVYLQKENIIDESGMPKERFSAEFPKEGPSILRIQQVVRGDSAAYFCASSRTGAYEQYFGPGTRLTVT.

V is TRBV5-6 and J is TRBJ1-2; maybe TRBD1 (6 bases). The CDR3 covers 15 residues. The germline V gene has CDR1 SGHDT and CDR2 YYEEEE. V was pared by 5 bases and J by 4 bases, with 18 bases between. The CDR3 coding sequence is TGTGCCAGCAGTTATACAGGGCAGTCGCCCTATGGCTACACCTTC. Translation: CASSYTGQSPYGYTF. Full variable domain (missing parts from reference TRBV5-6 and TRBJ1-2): DAGVTQSPTHLIKTRGQQVTLRCSPKSGHDTVSWYQQALGQGPQFIFQYYEEEERQRGNFPDRFSGHQFPNYSSELNVNALLLGDSALYLCASSYTGQSPYGYTFGSGTRLTVV.

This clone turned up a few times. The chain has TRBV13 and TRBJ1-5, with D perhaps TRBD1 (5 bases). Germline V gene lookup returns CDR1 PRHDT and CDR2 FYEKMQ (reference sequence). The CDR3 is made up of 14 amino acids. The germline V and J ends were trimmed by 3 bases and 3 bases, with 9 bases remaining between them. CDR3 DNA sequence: TGTGCCAGCAGCTTGGGACTCGTCAATCAGCCCCAGCATTTT. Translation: CASSLGLVNQPQHF. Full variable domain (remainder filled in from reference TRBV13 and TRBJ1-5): AAGVIQSPRHLIKEKRETATLKCYPIPRHDTVYWYQQGPGQDPQFLISFYEKMQSDKGSIPDRFSAQQFSDYHSELNMSSLELGDSALYFCASSLGLVNQPQHFGDGTRLSIL.

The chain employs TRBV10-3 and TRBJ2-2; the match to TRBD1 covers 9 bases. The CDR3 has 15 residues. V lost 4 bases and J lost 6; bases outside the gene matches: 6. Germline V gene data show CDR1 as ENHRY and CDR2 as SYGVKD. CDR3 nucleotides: TGTGCCATCAGTGTCGGGGACAGGGCGGCCGGGGAGCTGTTTTTT. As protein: CAISVGDRAAGELFF.

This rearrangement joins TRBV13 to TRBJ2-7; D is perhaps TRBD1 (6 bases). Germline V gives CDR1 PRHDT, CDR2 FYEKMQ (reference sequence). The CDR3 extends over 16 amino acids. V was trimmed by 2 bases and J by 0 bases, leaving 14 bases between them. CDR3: CASSLPLGANSYEQYF. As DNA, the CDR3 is TGTGCCAGCAGCTTACCCTTGGGGGCGAACTCCTACGAGCAGTACTTC.

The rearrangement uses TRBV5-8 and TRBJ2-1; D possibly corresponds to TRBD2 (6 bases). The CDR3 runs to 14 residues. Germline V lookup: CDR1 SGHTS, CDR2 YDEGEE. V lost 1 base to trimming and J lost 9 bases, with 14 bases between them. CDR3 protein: CASSLSEAGLEQFF. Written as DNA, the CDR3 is TGTGCCAGCAGCTTGTCAGAGGCGGGACTTGAGCAGTTCTTC.

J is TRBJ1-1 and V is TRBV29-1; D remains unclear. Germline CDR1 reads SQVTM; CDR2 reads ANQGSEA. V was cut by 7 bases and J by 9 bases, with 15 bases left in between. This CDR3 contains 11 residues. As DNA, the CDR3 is TGCAGCGGAGATTACCAGGTTCAAGCTTTCTTT. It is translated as CSGDYQVQAFF.

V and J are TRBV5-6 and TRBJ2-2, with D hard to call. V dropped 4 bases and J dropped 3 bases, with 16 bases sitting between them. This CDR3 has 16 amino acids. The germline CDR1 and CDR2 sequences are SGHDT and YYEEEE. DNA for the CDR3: TGTGCCAGCAGCCTGGCTACCCTACCCGACACCGGGGAGCTGTTTTTT. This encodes CASSLATLPDTGELFF.

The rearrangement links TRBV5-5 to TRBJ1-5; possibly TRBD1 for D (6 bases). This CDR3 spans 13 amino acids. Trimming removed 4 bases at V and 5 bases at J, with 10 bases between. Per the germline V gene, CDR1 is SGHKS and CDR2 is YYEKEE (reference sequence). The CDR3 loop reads CASSPQGDQPQHF. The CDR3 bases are TGTGCCAGCAGCCCACAGGGAGATCAGCCCCAGCATTTT.

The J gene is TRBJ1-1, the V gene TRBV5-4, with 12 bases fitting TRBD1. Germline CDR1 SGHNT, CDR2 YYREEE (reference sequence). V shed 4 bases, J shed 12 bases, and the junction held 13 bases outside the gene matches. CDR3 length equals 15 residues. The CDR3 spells CASSPPGGQGALTFF. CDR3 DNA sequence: TGTGCCAGCAGCCCCCCGGGGGGACAGGGGGCCTTAACTTTCTTT.

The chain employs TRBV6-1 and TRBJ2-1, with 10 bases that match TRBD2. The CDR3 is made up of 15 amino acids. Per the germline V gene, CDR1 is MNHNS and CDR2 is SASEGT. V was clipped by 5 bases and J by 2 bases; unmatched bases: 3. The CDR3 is CASSRTSGTYNEQFF. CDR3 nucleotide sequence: TGTGCCAGCAGTAGGACTAGCGGAACCTACAATGAGCAGTTCTTC.

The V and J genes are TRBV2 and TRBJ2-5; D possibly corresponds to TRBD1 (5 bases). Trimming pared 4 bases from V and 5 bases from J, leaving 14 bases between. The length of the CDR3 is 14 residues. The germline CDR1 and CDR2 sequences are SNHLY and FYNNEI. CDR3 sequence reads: CASSGDTWGETQYF. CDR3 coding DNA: TGTGCCAGCAGTGGTGATACCTGGGGCGAGACCCAGTACTTC.

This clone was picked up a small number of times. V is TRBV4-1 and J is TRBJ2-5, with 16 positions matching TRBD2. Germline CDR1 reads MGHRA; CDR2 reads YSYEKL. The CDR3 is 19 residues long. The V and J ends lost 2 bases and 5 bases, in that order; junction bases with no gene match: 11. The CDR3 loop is CASSQLRGTSGRAVETQYF. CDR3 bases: TGCGCCAGCAGCCAACTTAGGGGGACTAGCGGGAGGGCCGTGGAGACCCAGTACTTC.

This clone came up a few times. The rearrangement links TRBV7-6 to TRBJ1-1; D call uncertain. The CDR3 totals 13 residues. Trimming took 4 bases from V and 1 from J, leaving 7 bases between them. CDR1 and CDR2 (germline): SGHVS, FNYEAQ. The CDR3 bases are TGTGCCAGCAGCTCCTATGAGAACACTGAAGCTTTCTTT. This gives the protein CASSSYENTEAFF.

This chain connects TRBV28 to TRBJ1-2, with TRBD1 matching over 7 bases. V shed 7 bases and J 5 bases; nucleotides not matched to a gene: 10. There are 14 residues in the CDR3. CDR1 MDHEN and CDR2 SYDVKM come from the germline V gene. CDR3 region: CASIQQGTSYGYTF. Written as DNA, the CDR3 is TGTGCCAGCATACAACAGGGGACGAGTTATGGCTACACCTTC.

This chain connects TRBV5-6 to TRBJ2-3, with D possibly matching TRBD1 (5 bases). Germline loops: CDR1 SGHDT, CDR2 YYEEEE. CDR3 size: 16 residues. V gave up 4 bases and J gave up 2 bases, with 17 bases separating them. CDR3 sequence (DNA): TGTGCCAGCAGCCCCCCTTTGGGCAGGGCCACAGATACGCAGTATTTT. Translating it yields CASSPPLGRATDTQYF.

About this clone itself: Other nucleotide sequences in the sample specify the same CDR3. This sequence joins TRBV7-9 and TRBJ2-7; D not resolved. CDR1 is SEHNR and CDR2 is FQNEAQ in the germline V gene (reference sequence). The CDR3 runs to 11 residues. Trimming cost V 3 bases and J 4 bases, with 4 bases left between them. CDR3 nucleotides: TGTGCCAGCAGCTTCCAGTACGAGCAGTACTTC. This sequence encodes CASSFQYEQYF.

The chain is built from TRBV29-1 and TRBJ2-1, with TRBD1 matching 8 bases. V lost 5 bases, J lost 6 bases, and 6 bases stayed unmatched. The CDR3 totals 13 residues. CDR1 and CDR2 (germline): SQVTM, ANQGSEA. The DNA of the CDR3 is TGCAGCGTTTCCGGACAGGGAGGCAATGAGCAGTTCTTC. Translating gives CSVSGQGGNEQFF.

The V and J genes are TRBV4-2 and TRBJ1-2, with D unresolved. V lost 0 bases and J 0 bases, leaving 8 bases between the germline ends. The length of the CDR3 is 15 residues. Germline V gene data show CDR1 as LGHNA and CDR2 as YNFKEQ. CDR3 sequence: CASSQESHSNYGYTF. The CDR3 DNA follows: TGTGCCAGCAGCCAAGAGAGTCATTCTAACTATGGCTACACCTTC.